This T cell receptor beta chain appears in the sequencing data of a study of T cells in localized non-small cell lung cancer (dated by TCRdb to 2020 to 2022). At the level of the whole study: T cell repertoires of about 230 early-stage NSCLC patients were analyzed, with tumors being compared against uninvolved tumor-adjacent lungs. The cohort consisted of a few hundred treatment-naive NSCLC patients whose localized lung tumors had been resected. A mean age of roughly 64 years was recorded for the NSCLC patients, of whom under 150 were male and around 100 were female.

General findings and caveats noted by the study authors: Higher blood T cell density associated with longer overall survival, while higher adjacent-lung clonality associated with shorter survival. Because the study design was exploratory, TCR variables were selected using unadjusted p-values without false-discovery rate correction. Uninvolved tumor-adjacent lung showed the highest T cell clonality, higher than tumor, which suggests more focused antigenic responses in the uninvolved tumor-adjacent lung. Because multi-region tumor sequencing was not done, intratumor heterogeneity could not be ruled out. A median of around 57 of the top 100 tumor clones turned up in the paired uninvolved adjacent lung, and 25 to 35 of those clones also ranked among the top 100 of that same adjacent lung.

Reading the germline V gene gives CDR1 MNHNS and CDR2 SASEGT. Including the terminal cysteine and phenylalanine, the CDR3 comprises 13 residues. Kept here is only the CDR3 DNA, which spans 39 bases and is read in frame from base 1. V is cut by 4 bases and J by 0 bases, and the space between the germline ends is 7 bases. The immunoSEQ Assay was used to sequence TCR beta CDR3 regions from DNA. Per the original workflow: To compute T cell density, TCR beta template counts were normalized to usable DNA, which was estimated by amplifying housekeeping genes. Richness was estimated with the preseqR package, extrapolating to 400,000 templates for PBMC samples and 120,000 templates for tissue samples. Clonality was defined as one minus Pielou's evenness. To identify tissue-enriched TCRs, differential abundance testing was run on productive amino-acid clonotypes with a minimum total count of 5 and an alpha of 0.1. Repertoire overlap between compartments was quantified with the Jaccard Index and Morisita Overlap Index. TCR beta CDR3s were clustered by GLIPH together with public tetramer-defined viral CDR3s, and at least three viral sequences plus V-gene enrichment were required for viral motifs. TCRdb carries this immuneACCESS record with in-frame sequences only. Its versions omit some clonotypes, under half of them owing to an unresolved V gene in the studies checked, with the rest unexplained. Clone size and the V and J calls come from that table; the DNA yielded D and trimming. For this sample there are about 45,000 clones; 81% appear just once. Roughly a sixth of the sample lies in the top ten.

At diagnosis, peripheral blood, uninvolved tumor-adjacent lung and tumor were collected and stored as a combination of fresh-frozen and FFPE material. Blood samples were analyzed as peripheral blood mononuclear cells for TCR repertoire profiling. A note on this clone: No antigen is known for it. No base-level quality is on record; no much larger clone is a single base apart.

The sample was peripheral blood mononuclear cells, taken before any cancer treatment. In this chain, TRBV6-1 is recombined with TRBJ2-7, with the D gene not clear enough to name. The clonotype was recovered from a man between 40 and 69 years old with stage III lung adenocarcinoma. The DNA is TGTGCCAGCAGTGCTCCTAGCTCCTACGAGCAGTACTTC. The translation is CASSAPSSYEQYF.